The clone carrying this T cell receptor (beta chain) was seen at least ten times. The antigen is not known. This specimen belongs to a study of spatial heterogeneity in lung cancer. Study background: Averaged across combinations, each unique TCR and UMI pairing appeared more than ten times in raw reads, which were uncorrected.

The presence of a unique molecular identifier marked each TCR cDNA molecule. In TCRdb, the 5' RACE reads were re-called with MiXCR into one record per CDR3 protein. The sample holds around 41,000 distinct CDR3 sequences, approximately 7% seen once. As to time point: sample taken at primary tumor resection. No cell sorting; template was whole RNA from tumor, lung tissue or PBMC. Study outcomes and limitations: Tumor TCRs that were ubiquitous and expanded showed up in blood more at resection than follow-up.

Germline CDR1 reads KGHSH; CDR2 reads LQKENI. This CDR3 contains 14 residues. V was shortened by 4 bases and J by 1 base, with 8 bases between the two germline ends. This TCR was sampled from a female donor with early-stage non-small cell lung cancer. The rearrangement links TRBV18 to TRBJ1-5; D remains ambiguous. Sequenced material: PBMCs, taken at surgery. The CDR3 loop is CASSQAPSNQPQHF. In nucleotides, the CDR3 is TGTGCCAGCTCACAGGCGCCGAGCAATCAGCCCCAGCATTTT.